This T cell receptor (beta chain) originates from a study of cytomegalovirus exposure and HLA in healthy donors. Study details: Among the roughly 370 genotyped donors, 65% to 85% were placed in the Caucasian-associated ancestry cluster. Findings and caveats of the study: Some V segments, TRBV6-2 and TRBV6-3 among them, were indistinguishable and were therefore excluded. The study labeled around 160 TCR beta chains cytomegalovirus-associated. In a later analysis, TCR beta V- and J-gene trimming showed a link to a missense DCLRE1C variant.

The study ran its PCR with 60 Vbeta and 13 Jbeta primers. The table came from immunoSEQ multiplex PCR; TCRdb's copy has only in-frame clones and leaves some out. The data contain 150,000 to 160,000 clones, 70% to 90% of them singletons. A few counts support this clone. The antigen is unknown. Germline V gene lookup returns CDR1 SNHLY and CDR2 FYNNEI. The junction had 11 bases not matched to a gene; V was cut back by 5 bases and J by 7 bases. This CDR3 is built from 17 residues. Sequences were obtained from PBMCs. The receptor was isolated from a woman under 30 in good health and CMV-seronegative. This rearrangement joins TRBV2 to TRBJ1-6; 10 bases match TRBD1. CDR3 DNA: TGTGCCAGCAGTAGAGGAAGCGGGACAGGGGCCAATTCACCCCTCCACTTT. Translated, it gives CASSRGSGTGANSPLHF. Full variable domain (missing parts from reference TRBV2 and TRBJ1-6): EPEVTQTPSHQVTQMGQEVILRCVPISNHLYFYWYRQILGQKVEFLVSFYNNEISEKSEIFDDQFSVERPDGSNFTLKIRSTKLEDSAMYFCASSRGSGTGANSPLHFGNGTRLTVT.